The source of this T cell receptor beta chain is a study of synovial regulatory T cells in juvenile arthritis. The CDR3 consists of 13 residues. The protein alone is recorded here. The germline V gene has CDR1 SSHAT and CDR2 FNYEAQ (reference sequence). Sequencing used immunoSEQ multiplex PCR; TCRdb keeps in-frame clones, though not all of them. The sample totals around 9,900 clones. The sequence was collected from a donor aged 2-30 years with juvenile idiopathic arthritis. V usage is TRBV7-7 and J usage is TRBJ2-5; there is no DNA to check the TCRdb D call of TRBD1. Sequenced sample: Treg cells from blood. Subset here: remaining (HLA-DR-negative) circulating blood Treg cells. This CDR3 is CASSLTGGLEQYF.